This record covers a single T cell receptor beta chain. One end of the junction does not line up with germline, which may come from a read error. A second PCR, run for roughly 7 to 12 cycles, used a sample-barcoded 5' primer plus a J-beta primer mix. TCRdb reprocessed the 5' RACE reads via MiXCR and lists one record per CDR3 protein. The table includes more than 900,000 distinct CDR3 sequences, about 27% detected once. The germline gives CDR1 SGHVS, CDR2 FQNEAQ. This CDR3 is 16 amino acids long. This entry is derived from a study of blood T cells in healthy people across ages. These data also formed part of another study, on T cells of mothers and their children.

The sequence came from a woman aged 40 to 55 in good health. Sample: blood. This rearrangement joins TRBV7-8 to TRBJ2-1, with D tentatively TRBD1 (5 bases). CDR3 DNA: TGTGCCAGCAGCTCAGTCAGGGTCTGGGTGTACAGTGAGCAGTTCTTC. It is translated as CASSSVRVWVYSEQFF.